The 6 T cell receptor beta chains given below trace back to one sample, sequenced in a study of cytomegalovirus exposure and HLA in healthy donors. PCR was performed using 60 Vbeta and 13 Jbeta primers. Clones were sequenced by immunoSEQ multiplex PCR, and TCRdb holds only the in-frame ones, with some missing. In all, the sample yields 200,000 to 250,000 clones. The sample taken for sequencing was PBMCs. The receptor set was obtained from a girl aged 2-9 years in good health and CMV-seropositive.

The chain uses TRBV5-6 and TRBJ1-4; 7 nucleotides agree with TRBD1. Germline CDR1 is SGHDT and CDR2 is YYEEEE. This CDR3 contains 16 residues. Trimming took 3 bases from V and 6 from J; bases not matched to a gene: 11. In DNA form, the CDR3 reads TGTGCCAGCAGCTCGGCTACCGACAGGGAGGATGAAAAACTGTTTTTT. Encoded protein: CASSSATDREDEKLFF.

Remarks on this clone: Its ends do not fully match the called genes, so a read error is possible. At the DNA level, this CDR3 is encoded by other sequences in the same sample as well. This rearrangement joins TRBV27 to TRBJ2-3; D is unclear. The germline V gene has CDR1 MNHEY and CDR2 SMNVEV (reference sequence). This CDR3 comprises 12 residues. The CDR3 reads CASSSLGDTQYF. DNA for the CDR3: TGCGCCAGCAGTTCCCTGGGCGATACGCAGTATTTT.

The chain links TRBV19 to TRBJ1-2, with D perhaps TRBD1 (5 bases). Germline V CDR1 and CDR2: LNHDA, SQIVND (reference sequence). The CDR3 extends over 15 amino acids. The V end lost 6 bases, the J end lost 0 bases, and 14 bases lay between the germline ends. CDR3 nucleotide sequence: TGTGCCAGTAGCGACGGGGGAATGGCTAACTATGGCTACACCTTC. As protein: CASSDGGMANYGYTF.

The gene calls are TRBV27 and TRBJ2-6; D ambiguous. The V and J ends lost 7 bases and 0 bases respectively, with 13 bases between them. The germline V gene has CDR1 MNHEY and CDR2 SMNVEV (reference sequence). This CDR3 contains 16 residues. The CDR3 is CASTGFSRSGANVLTF. The CDR3 DNA sequence: TGTGCCAGCACAGGTTTTTCCCGCTCTGGGGCCAACGTCCTGACTTTC.

The rearrangement joins TRBV28 to TRBJ2-7; the D gene is possibly TRBD2 (6 bases). The CDR3 has 14 residues. V was trimmed by 6 bases and J by 4 bases, leaving 16 bases between them. The germline V gene encodes CDR1 MDHEN and CDR2 SYDVKM. The CDR3 region is CASSAREWVYEQYF. The CDR3 bases are TGTGCCAGCAGCGCTCGGGAGTGGGTTTACGAGCAGTACTTC.

As DNA, the CDR3 is TGCGCCAGCAGCCAGGCTAGCGGGCAACCTTACGAGCAGTACTTC. Translation: CASSQASGQPYEQYF. This chain uses TRBV4-1 with TRBJ2-7; 8 bases fit TRBD2. J lost 4 bases, V lost 3 bases, and 8 bases had no gene match. This CDR3 spans 15 amino acids. Germline CDR1 reads MGHRA; CDR2 reads YSYEKL.